Listed below are T cell receptor beta chains from one sample, sequenced in a study of T-cell memory formation after mild COVID-19. TCRdb passed the 5' RACE reads through MiXCR, listing each CDR3 protein once. The top ten hold roughly a fifth of the sample, which has about 350,000 distinct CDR3 sequences, roughly 14% seen once. The specimen sequenced was PBMCs or a T cell subset sorted from them (not recorded which). These receptor sequences come from a man between 18 and 35 years old who had mild COVID-19 (a few samples of this study predate the infection). Cell type and time point are not known. The CDR3 runs from the conserved cysteine through the conserved F or W. The D gene is left open where the match is weak. Not all rows give a size; the values are once, few, many and, for expanded clones, a class.

v_call	j_call	d_call	clone_size	cdr3_aa	cdr3_nt
TRBV3-1	TRBJ1-2	TRBD1	few	CASSQAITGANGYTF	TGTGCCAGCAGCCAAGCAATCACAGGGGCAAATGGCTACACCTTC
TRBV7-3	TRBJ2-3	TRBD2	-	CASSRRGGQTDTQYF	TGTGCCAGCAGCCGACGGGGGGGCCAGACAGATACGCAGTATTTT
TRBV6-9	TRBJ1-1	TRBD1	few	CASSPRTGPTINTEAFF	TGTGCCAGCAGTCCTCGGACAGGGCCCACTATTAACACTGAAGCTTTCTTT
TRBV10-3	TRBJ1-5	-	many	CAISVSNQPQHF	TGTGCCATCAGTGTTAGCAATCAGCCCCAGCATTTT
TRBV4-1	TRBJ2-2	-	few	CASSQDLEYTGELFF	TGCGCCAGCAGCCAAGATCTGGAGTACACCGGGGAGCTGTTTTTT
TRBV12-3/TRBV12-4	TRBJ2-7	-	few	CASSPDGDEQYF	TGTGCCAGCAGTCCCGACGGGGACGAGCAGTACTTC
TRBV6-5	TRBJ2-7	TRBD2	-	CASSNLAGGPYEQYF	TGTGCCAGCAGCAACCTAGCGGGGGGCCCCTACGAGCAGTACTTC
TRBV15	TRBJ2-1	TRBD2	few	CATSKGGGGVDEQFF	TGTGCCACCAGCAAGGGAGGCGGGGGGGTAGATGAGCAGTTCTTC
TRBV7-9	TRBJ2-2	-	few	CASSFGRPNTGELFF	TGTGCCAGCAGCTTTGGTCGCCCGAACACCGGGGAGCTGTTTTTT
TRBV5-1	TRBJ1-1	-	few	CASSWGQVDMGTEAFF	TGCGCCAGCAGCTGGGGGCAGGTGGATATGGGCACTGAAGCTTTCTTT
TRBV7-2	TRBJ1-2	-	few	CASSLGTGLGYTF	TGTGCCAGCAGCTTAGGGACCGGGCTGGGCTACACCTTC
TRBV24-1	TRBJ2-1	-	-	CATSDTKTHNEQFF	TGTGCCACCAGTGACACAAAGACCCACAATGAGCAGTTCTTC
TRBV29-1	TRBJ1-1	-	-	CSASQDAGLNTEAFF	TGCAGCGCCTCCCAAGACGCCGGATTGAACACTGAAGCTTTCTTT
TRBV7-7	TRBJ2-5	-	few	CASSTDSQETQYF	TGTGCTAGCAGCACTGACAGCCAAGAGACCCAGTACTTC
TRBV7-7	TRBJ2-1	TRBD2	few	CASSRGTSGGAMDEQFF	TGTGCCAGCAGCAGGGGGACTAGCGGGGGGGCGATGGATGAGCAGTTCTTC
TRBV7-2	TRBJ1-5	-	-	CASSLLSGQPQHF	TGTGCCAGCAGCTTATTATCTGGGCAGCCCCAGCATTTT
TRBV7-2	TRBJ2-3	-	many	CASSYKGDTQYF	TGTGCCAGCAGCTACAAGGGAGATACGCAGTATTTT
TRBV9	TRBJ2-6	-	-	CASSVGGAGANVLTF	TGTGCCAGCAGCGTAGGGGGAGCTGGGGCCAACGTCCTGACTTTC
TRBV9	TRBJ2-1	-	-	CASSVEAGPDNEQFF	TGTGCCAGCAGCGTAGAGGCAGGCCCTGACAATGAGCAGTTCTTC
TRBV6-5	TRBJ1-2	-	few	CASSTQTYGYTF	TGTGCCAGCAGTACACAAACATATGGCTACACCTTC
TRBV7-2	TRBJ2-5	-	few	CASSLGPETQYF	TGTGCCAGCAGCTTAGGCCCGGAGACCCAGTACTTC
TRBV5-1	TRBJ2-3	TRBD1	-	CASSSDRASTDTQYF	TGCGCCAGCAGCTCGGACAGGGCTAGCACAGATACGCAGTATTTT
TRBV3-1	TRBJ2-6	-	few	CASSQDLLEAGANVLTF	TGTGCCAGCAGCCAAGATCTTCTGGAAGCTGGGGCCAACGTCCTGACTTTC
TRBV6-2/TRBV6-3	TRBJ2-1	TRBD1	few	CASSSGWTGAYNEQFF	TGTGCCAGCAGTTCAGGCTGGACAGGGGCCTACAATGAGCAGTTCTTC
TRBV14	TRBJ2-7	TRBD1	-	CASSRRLAGGAYEQYF	TGTGCCAGCAGCCGCCGCTTGGCAGGGGGAGCCTACGAGCAGTACTTC
TRBV7-2	TRBJ2-5	TRBD1	many	CASSPGGTQYF	TGTGCCAGCAGCCCAGGGGGGACCCAGTACTTC
TRBV28	TRBJ1-6	-	few	CASSPGSNNSPLHF	TGTGCCAGCAGTCCGGGATCCAATAATTCACCCCTCCACTTT
TRBV12-3/TRBV12-4	TRBJ2-7	-	-	CASSFRVARNEQYF	TGTGCCAGCAGTTTTCGAGTGGCAAGGAACGAGCAGTACTTC
TRBV28	TRBJ2-5	TRBD2	-	CASSFLLAGPSETQYF	TGTGCCAGCAGTTTCCTACTAGCGGGGCCTTCCGAGACCCAGTACTTC
TRBV21-1	TRBJ1-2	-	-	CASSNQTGELEVFNYGYTF	TGTGCCAGCAGCAACCAGACGGGGGAATTGGAGGTTTTTAACTATGGCTACACCTTC
TRBV4-1	TRBJ2-2	-	few	CASSRFSGGDTGELFF	TGCGCCAGCAGCCGCTTCTCTGGAGGGGACACCGGGGAGCTGTTTTTT
TRBV12-3/TRBV12-4	TRBJ2-4	TRBD2	-	CASSMGLGGLNGDKNIQYF	TGTGCCAGCAGTATGGGACTAGGGGGACTCAATGGGGACAAAAACATTCAGTACTTC
TRBV5-1	TRBJ1-3	TRBD1	-	CASILGQSGNTIYF	TGCGCCAGCATCTTGGGACAGTCTGGAAACACCATATATTTT
TRBV7-9	TRBJ2-3	TRBD1	few	CASSSLTGLTDTQYF	TGTGCCAGCAGCTCACTGACAGGGCTCACAGATACGCAGTATTTT
TRBV11-3	TRBJ2-2	-	many	CASSSREGDTGELFF	TGTGCCAGCAGCTCCAGAGAGGGGGACACCGGGGAGCTGTTTTTT
TRBV2	TRBJ2-7	TRBD1	-	CASSGQGGYYEQYF	TGTGCCAGCAGTGGACAGGGGGGTTACTACGAGCAGTACTTC
TRBV18	TRBJ2-2	-	many	CASSPWAAANTGELFF	TGTGCCAGCTCACCATGGGCGGCCGCGAACACCGGGGAGCTGTTTTTT
TRBV5-1	TRBJ2-7	-	few	CASSLRAGPYEQYF	TGCGCCAGCAGCTTGAGGGCAGGCCCCTACGAGCAGTACTTC
TRBV20-1	TRBJ1-1	-	few	CSVTRGSSTEAFF	TGCAGTGTTACCCGGGGGTCGAGCACTGAAGCTTTCTTT
TRBV6-2/TRBV6-3	TRBJ2-7	-	-	CASSYRTGNPYEQYF	TGTGCCAGCAGTTACCGCACAGGGAACCCCTACGAGCAGTACTTC
TRBV7-2	TRBJ1-6	-	few	CASSLAADYNSPLHF	TGTGCCAGCAGCTTAGCGGCAGATTATAATTCACCCCTCCACTTT
TRBV29-1	TRBJ1-2	TRBD1	-	CSGGTEGYGYTF	TGCAGCGGGGGGACAGAAGGCTATGGCTACACCTTC
TRBV19	TRBJ2-2	-	many	CASSGVGGTGELFF	TGTGCCAGTAGTGGGGTAGGGGGCACCGGGGAGCTGTTTTTT
TRBV12-3/TRBV12-4	TRBJ1-5	-	many	CASSFSRNIHQPQHF	TGTGCCAGCAGTTTCTCACGGAACATTCATCAGCCCCAGCATTTT
TRBV29-1	TRBJ2-1	-	-	CSVEGTTGEQFF	TGCAGCGTTGAAGGGACAACCGGTGAGCAGTTCTTC
TRBV6-6	TRBJ2-1	TRBD2	-	CATGTSGGYEQFF	TGTGCCACCGGGACTAGCGGGGGCTATGAGCAGTTCTTC
TRBV19	TRBJ2-1	-	few	CASGRGKRNEQFF	TGTGCCAGTGGACGGGGTAAGAGGAATGAGCAGTTCTTC
TRBV7-2	TRBJ2-7	TRBD2	-	CASSRFLAGGREEQYF	TGTGCCAGCAGCCGGTTCCTAGCGGGGGGACGGGAGGAGCAGTACTTC
TRBV5-1	TRBJ2-2	-	many	CASRHSPGETGELFF	TGCGCCAGCAGACATTCCCCAGGGGAAACCGGGGAGCTGTTTTTT
TRBV5-1	TRBJ2-3	TRBD2	few	CASSLWSGGSDTQYF	TGCGCCAGCAGCTTGTGGAGCGGGGGGTCAGATACGCAGTATTTT
TRBV7-2	TRBJ2-5	-	few	CASSLRTVNQETQYF	TGTGCCAGCAGCCTAAGGACAGTCAACCAAGAGACCCAGTACTTC
TRBV7-3	TRBJ2-5	-	many	CASSLAVGSQETQYF	TGTGCCAGCAGCTTAGCCGTGGGGTCCCAAGAGACCCAGTACTTC
TRBV10-3	TRBJ2-1	-	-	CAISQSRGDPNEQFF	TGTGCCATCAGCCAGTCGAGGGGAGATCCCAATGAGCAGTTCTTC
TRBV5-1	TRBJ2-3	-	-	CASSLAIASTDTQYF	TGCGCCAGCAGCTTGGCGATTGCTAGCACAGATACGCAGTATTTT
TRBV7-6	TRBJ2-1	-	few	CASSSTGPYYEQFF	TGTGCCAGCAGCTCCACCGGGCCCTACTATGAGCAGTTCTTC
TRBV7-2	TRBJ2-3	-	few	CASSFNRDTQYF	TGTGCCAGCAGCTTTAATCGGGATACGCAGTATTTT